This T cell receptor beta chain was recorded in a study of shared clonotypes between healthy human individuals. CDR3 length equals 13 residues. Trimming removed 8 bases at V and 2 bases at J, with 13 bases between. The germline V gene encodes CDR1 MDHEN and CDR2 SYDVKM. Authors' processing steps: Quality scores were absent from the junction-only immunoSEQ sequences, so filtering differed. Repertoires were generated with immunoSEQ multiplex PCR, while TCRdb's copy carries only in-frame clones and drops some. The V and J calls and the clone size are those of that table, but D and trimming were determined from the DNA. Among roughly 1,500,000 clones, around 98% were seen once, and the ten largest hold about 0.45%. For this clone: What it binds is unknown.

Overall study results and limits: Since donors were few, the genetic and exposure-history diversity represented was limited. Naive CD4 clonotypes were shared across several donors at around 5%.

The donors were adults (healthy and HIV-negative) with no recent acute infections or vaccinations. This receptor was identified in a man in his thirties or forties in good health. This rearrangement joins TRBV28 to TRBJ2-7; perhaps TRBD2 as D (5 bases). The material sequenced was naive CD4+ T cells sorted from blood. Subset noted: CD45RA+ positively selected. CDR3 sequence: CASGRGRAYEQYF. DNA of the CDR3: TGTGCCAGCGGCCGGGGTAGGGCCTACGAGCAGTACTTC.